A single count supports the clone carrying this T cell receptor beta chain. The target antigen is unknown. The sample comes from a study of cytomegalovirus exposure and HLA in healthy donors. General study points: The authors listed 150 or so TCR beta chains as cytomegalovirus-associated. In most subjects, TCR beta sequences reportedly gave accurate predictions of HLA-A and HLA-B alleles.

The PCR used 60 Vbeta and 13 Jbeta primers. Generated by immunoSEQ multiplex PCR, the TCRdb table keeps only in-frame clones and is missing some. This table holds roughly 120,000 clones, 67% found once. Sequences were obtained from PBMCs. The sequence came from a man between 18 and 29 years old in good health and CMV-seropositive.

The CDR3 here is CASSWESGTGLADTQYF. The CDR3 nucleotides read TGTGCCAGCAGCTGGGAGTCCGGGACAGGGCTAGCAGATACGCAGTATTTT. The chain links TRBV5-6 to TRBJ2-3; 9 nucleotides align to TRBD1. The CDR3 runs to 17 residues. V lost 3 bases and J lost 4; bases outside the gene matches: 12. In germline, CDR1 is SGHDT, CDR2 YYEEEE.